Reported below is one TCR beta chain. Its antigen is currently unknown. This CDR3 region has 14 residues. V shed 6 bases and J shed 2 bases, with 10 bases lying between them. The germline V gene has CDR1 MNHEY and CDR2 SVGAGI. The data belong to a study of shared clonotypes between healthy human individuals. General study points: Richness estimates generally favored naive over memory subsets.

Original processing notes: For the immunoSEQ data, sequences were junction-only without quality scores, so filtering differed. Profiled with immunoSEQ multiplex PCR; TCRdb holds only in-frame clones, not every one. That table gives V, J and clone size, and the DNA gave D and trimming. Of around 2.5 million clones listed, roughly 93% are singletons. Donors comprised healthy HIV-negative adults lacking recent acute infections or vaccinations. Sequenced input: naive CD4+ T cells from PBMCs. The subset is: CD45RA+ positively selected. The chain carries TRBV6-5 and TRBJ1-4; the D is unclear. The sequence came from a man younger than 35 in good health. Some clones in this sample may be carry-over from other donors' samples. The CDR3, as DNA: TGTGCCAGCAGAGATCGGACGACTAATGAAAAACTGTTTTTT. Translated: CASRDRTTNEKLFF.